The subject of this entry is one TCR beta chain. CDR3 length: 13 residues. Trimming shortened V by 5 bases and J by 7 bases, and 11 bases separated the two germline ends. Germline V gene lookup returns CDR1 SGHTA and CDR2 FQGTGA. This entry comes from a study of blood T cell repertoires in COVID-19. The table came from immunoSEQ multiplex PCR; TCRdb's copy has only in-frame clones and leaves some out. The sample lists fewer than 120,000 clones, about 90% occurring once. Sequenced: peripheral blood. The V gene is TRBV7-3, the J gene TRBJ1-4; weak D call: TRBD1 (5 bases). The sequence was obtained from a human donor in a cohort sampled during active COVID-19. Here the CDR3 reads CASSHRSGEKLFF. The CDR3 nucleotides read TGTGCCAGCAGCCACAGGTCGGGTGAAAAACTGTTTTTT.